The text below deals with one TCR beta chain. Its antigen is currently not known. Base qualities were left out, and no much larger clone turns up one base away. The sample comes from a study of blood T cells in healthy people across ages (dated by TCRdb to the mid-2010s). About the investigation overall: In model experiments, roughly one uniquely barcoded TCR beta cDNA molecule per two T cells was captured by template switching. Donors were grouped into four age groups: young (average approximately 15 years), middle-aged (around 39), aged (around 62) and long-lived (around 80). Age-related changes in TCR beta repertoire diversity were measured in the study by deep sequencing normalized with unique cDNA molecular identifiers. To avoid experimental bias, donors of different ages were distributed randomly across sequencing lanes. The study analyzed two additional independent replicas of 1 million unique cDNA reads from the same blood draw for two donors, one aged 18 to 30 and one aged 80 or older.

The CDR3 measures 15 amino acids from cysteine to phenylalanine. Only CDR3 DNA is held: 45 bases, read in frame from base 1. Looking up the germline V gene yields CDR1 LGHNA and CDR2 YSLEER. General study outcomes and caveats: Because donor CMV infection status was unknown, age-related changes in expanded clonotypes were potentially confounded. The long-lived group showed more naive CD4+ T cells, fewer expanded clones and increased TCR diversity than the aged group, suggesting age selection. Observed TCR beta diversity correlated strongly with the percentage of naive T cells measured by flow cytometry. Observed TCR beta diversity per million T cells fell roughly linearly with age, and a significant reduction was already apparent by age roughly 40. Conclusive comparison of naive and antigen-experienced compartments was prevented by the profiling of bulk unsorted PBMCs. Estimates of total diversity based on one million sequenced T cells were regarded as lower bounds and as underestimates.

The 39 donors, aged 6 to 90 years, were systemically healthy Caucasian individuals from Russia. Each donor gave roughly 9.5 milliliters of peripheral blood, collected into EDTA-treated Vacutainer tubes. Ficoll-Paque density-gradient centrifugation was used to isolate PBMCs, with at least 6 million per sample. Trizol reagent was used to extract total RNA from PBMCs, with at least 5.5 micrograms per sample. The percentages of naive CD45RAhigh/CD27high T cells were determined by flow cytometry on a PBMC aliquot from every donor. Library construction relied on 5' RACE. A second about 6 to 11 cycle PCR used a sample-barcoded 5' primer and a J-beta primer mix. A template-switch 5' adaptor carrying 12 random nucleotides introduced a unique molecular identifier onto each TCR beta cDNA molecule. At least 2.5 million CDR3-containing paired-end reads were obtained from each sample. All of the RNA was converted into first-strand cDNA using the Mint cDNA synthesis kit, with a TRBC-specific oligonucleotide serving as the primer. Following uracil-DNA glycosylase treatment, all cDNA underwent a first 18-cycle PCR with the universal primers M1SS and BC2_uni_R. The paper's data handling went like this. For normalization, 1 million high-quality reads were randomly selected from each sample, with every read carrying a distinct molecular identifier. Reads sharing molecular identifiers were discarded rather than binned into consensus sequences. MiTCR, run with a Q25 quality threshold and the strictest error-elimination algorithm, handled CDR3 identification, clonotype clustering and error correction. Lower-bound total TCR beta diversity was estimated with a nonparametric unseen species model using Euler transformation. TCRdb passed the public sequencing reads through fastp at Q25 and MiXCR, retaining productive beta sequences. Every distinct CDR3 protein forms one entry, paired with its most common genes and DNA. The V and J calls and clone size are TCRdb's, not the authors'. The sample profile shows 1.5 million to 2 million distinct CDR3 sequences; roughly 43% of them were found once. The top ten hold 20% to 25% of the sample.

This clonotype was obtained from a human donor in good health. Material for sequencing was blood. The rearrangement combines TRBV4-3 with TRBJ2-1, with no confident D gene call. The better agreement between TRBJ2-7 and the DNA end casts doubt on the J call. DNA sequence: TGCGCCAGCAGCCAATCCCCCCGCATGGATGATGAGCAGTACTTC. This codes for CASSQSPRMDDEQYF.